This TCR beta chain came from a study of blood T cell repertoires in COVID-19. Study in general: In each case, the material was cDNA or gDNA derived from T cells, B-cell-depleted T cells, or PBMCs.

The junction had 9 bases not matched to a gene; V was cut back by 1 base and J by 3 bases. This CDR3 has 18 amino acids. In germline, CDR1 is MGHRA, CDR2 YSYEKL. Recruitment covered under 25 US areas and drew participants whose ages spanned roughly 18 to 90 years. Participants reported their clinical history, and cohort assignment relied on those reports. Per the original data handling: The assay estimated nucleated cells by amplifying reference gene primers. Repertoires were generated with immunoSEQ multiplex PCR, while TCRdb's copy carries only in-frame clones and drops some. V, J and clone size reflect that table, while D and trimming were determined from the DNA. The top ten hold roughly 3.4% of the sample, which has over 150,000 clones, 80% seen once.

The sequence came from a woman aged 60 to 75 who had recovered from COVID-19. The chain couples TRBV4-1 to TRBJ2-5; TRBD2 matches 12 bases. Material for sequencing was PBMCs or T cells enriched from blood (not recorded which). The DNA for the CDR3 is TGCGCCAGCAGCCAAGGTGGGCTAGCGGGGGGGTCTAAAGAGACCCAGTACTTC. Its protein product is CASSQGGLAGGSKETQYF.